This record covers a single T cell receptor beta chain. This clone has more than one count but fewer than ten. What this receptor recognizes is not known. It has no much larger one-base neighbor in the sample; base qualities were not kept. The record originates from a study of blood T cell repertoires in COVID-19 (dated by TCRdb to the early 2020s). Context from the whole study: Samples covering the acute and convalescent phases of COVID-19 were provided by collaborators in the United States, Italy and Spain. The prospective study material was composed of cDNA or gDNA derived from T cells, B-cell-depleted T cells, or PBMCs. Subjects who had been exposed to COVID-19, were actively infected with it, or had recovered from it provided the deeply sampled blood TCRbeta repertoires that made up the dataset. The repertoires were released in a freely available public database meant as a resource for research on the immune response to SARS-CoV-2. The samples were drawn from the first 160 participants of the ongoing ImmuneRACE study and from 1,200 or so subjects provided by 6 global collaborators. Sample metadata almost always included a de-identified subject ID, COVID-19 status, age in years and sex. HLA class I and class II types, where available, came from metadata supplied by the sample provider rather than from assay-based typing.

Study-wide findings and limitations: Clinical and demographic metadata were provided uncurated, with the amount varying by source and participant.

TCRbeta CDR3 regions were amplified from genomic DNA using the immunoSEQ Assay, a bias-controlled multiplex PCR. From the authors' description of their analysis: Within the assay, amplification of reference gene primers was used to estimate how many nucleated cells each sample contained. To quantify the absolute abundance of each unique TCRbeta CDR3 rearrangement, sequence reads were collapsed and filtered. For each sample, productive Simpson clonality was calculated by taking the square root of Simpson's diversity index across productive rearrangements. This is the immuneACCESS table as TCRdb keeps it, with only in-frame sequences that have V and J called. A part of the clones is gone; compared with another copy, unresolved V genes explain less than half, and the rest is unexplained. From that table come the V and J calls and clone size; the DNA was used to work out D and trimming. The sample profile shows 100,000 to 150,000 clones; 84% of them were found once. Approximately 12% of the sample belongs to the ten largest clones.

Another Seattle source contributed samples from volunteer blood donors who had recovered from COVID-19. Each collaborating institution followed its own protocols to collect whole blood in K2EDTA tubes. Collaborator samples were shipped for TCRbeta analysis as frozen whole blood, isolated PBMCs, or DNA extracted from either sample type. Germline trimming: 4 bases from V, 7 bases from J; junction bases outside gene matches: 7. Looking up the germline V gene (reference sequence) yields CDR1 SEHNR and CDR2 FQNEAQ. The CDR3 covers 15 residues, taking in both the cysteine and the phenylalanine. Only the CDR3 DNA stays, 45 bases, in frame from base 1.

The source material was peripheral blood. Recombination linked TRBV7-9 to TRBJ2-2; 9 central nucleotides agree with TRBD2. The source of this sequence is a woman aged 25 to 45 who had recovered from COVID-19. Read as DNA, the sequence is TGTGCCAGCAGCTCCGCGGGAGGGCGAAGCGGGGAGCTGTTTTTT. The translation is CASSSAGGRSGELFF.